This T cell receptor beta chain came from a study of cytomegalovirus exposure and HLA in healthy donors. The PCR used 60 Vbeta and 13 Jbeta primers. Only in-frame clones appear in the TCRdb table, and some are missing; sequencing was by immunoSEQ multiplex PCR. The data contain 80,000 to 100,000 clones, 60% to 85% of them singletons. When sampled, the donors appeared nominally healthy, though they likely had unrecorded immune exposures. This CDR3 comprises 15 residues. Trimming took 4 bases from V and 2 from J, leaving 14 bases between them. CDR1 is SGHVS and CDR2 is FQNEAQ in the germline V gene. As regards this clone: The antigen is unknown.

Study results and caveats: In a later analysis, compared with equally common non-associated chains, HLA-associated beta chains were more expanded. HLA-A and HLA-B allele assignments for most subjects were reportedly predicted accurately using TCR beta sequences.

The V call is TRBV7-8, the J call TRBJ1-2; TRBD1 might be the D (6 bases). This receptor was obtained from a middle-aged man in good health and CMV-seropositive. Sample: PBMCs. The DNA for the CDR3 is TGTGCCAGCAGCTCCCAAGGGGGTCTAAACTATGGCTACACCTTC. It codes for CASSSQGGLNYGYTF.